The clone carrying this T cell receptor (beta chain) was found many times. TCRdb independently ran MiXCR on the 5' RACE reads; one entry per CDR3 protein. The table shows around 300,000 distinct CDR3 sequences, with about 13% occurring only once. This CDR3 has 15 residues. Deletions cut 8 bases from V and 2 bases from J, with 18 bases between. Germline-derived CDR1 and CDR2 are SQVTM and ANQGSEA. The data stem from a study of T-cell memory formation after mild COVID-19. Overall study context: TCR clustering was largely donor specific.

Sequencing was carried out using PBMCs or a T cell subset sorted from them (not recorded which). The V and J genes are TRBV29-1 and TRBJ2-2, with D possibly matching TRBD2 (6 bases). This sequence was found in a man aged 18-30 years who had mild COVID-19 (a few samples of this study predate the infection). Cell type and time point are not known. CDR3 nucleotides: TGCAGCTTCAGGGACTCGCTCCTTAACACCGGGGAGCTGTTTTTT. Translating it yields CSFRDSLLNTGELFF.